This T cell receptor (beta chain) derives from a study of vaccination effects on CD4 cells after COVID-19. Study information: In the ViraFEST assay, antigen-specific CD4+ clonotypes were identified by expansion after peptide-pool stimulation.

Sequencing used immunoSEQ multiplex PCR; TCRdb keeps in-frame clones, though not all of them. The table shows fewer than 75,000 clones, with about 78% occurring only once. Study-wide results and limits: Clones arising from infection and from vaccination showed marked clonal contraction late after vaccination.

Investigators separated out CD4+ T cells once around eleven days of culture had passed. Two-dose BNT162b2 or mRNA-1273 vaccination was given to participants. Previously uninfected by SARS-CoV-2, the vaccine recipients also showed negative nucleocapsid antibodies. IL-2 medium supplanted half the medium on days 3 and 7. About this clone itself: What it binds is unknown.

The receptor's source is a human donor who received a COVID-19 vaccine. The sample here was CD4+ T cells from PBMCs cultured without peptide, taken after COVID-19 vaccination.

For the CDR3, the DNA is TGTGCTAGTGGTTTGAGGGTGGTGGTAGATACGCAGTATTTT. This sequence encodes CASGLRVVVDTQYF. The J gene is TRBJ2-3, the V gene TRBV12-5; D remains unclear. CDR1 and CDR2 (germline): LGHNT, FRNRAP. The CDR3 length is 14 residues. V lost 2 bases, J lost 5 bases, and 11 bases lay in between.